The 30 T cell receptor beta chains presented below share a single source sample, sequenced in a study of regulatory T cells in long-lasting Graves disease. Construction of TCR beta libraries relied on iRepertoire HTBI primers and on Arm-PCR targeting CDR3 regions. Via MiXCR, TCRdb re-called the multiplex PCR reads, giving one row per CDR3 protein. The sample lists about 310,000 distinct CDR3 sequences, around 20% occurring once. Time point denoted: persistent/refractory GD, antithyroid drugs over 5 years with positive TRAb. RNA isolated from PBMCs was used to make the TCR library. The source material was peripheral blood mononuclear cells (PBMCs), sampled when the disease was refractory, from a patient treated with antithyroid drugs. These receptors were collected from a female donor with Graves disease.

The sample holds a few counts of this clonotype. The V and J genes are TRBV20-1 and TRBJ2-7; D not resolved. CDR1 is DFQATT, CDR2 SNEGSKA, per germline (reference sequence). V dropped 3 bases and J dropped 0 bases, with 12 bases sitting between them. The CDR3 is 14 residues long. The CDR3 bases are TGCAGTGCTAGTATTACAGCCTACTCCTACGAGCAGTACTTC. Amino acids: CSASITAYSYEQYF.

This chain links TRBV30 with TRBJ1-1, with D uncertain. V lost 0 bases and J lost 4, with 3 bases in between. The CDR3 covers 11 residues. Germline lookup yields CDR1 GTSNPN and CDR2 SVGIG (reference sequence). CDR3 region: CAWSVVTEAFF. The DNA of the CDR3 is TGTGCCTGGAGTGTTGTCACTGAAGCTTTCTTT.

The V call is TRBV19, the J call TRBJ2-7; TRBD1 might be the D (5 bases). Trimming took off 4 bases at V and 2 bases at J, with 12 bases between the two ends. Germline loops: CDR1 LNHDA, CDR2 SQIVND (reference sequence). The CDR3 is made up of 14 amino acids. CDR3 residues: CASSRAGMAYEQYF. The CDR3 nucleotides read TGTGCCAGTAGTAGGGCAGGGATGGCCTACGAGCAGTACTTC.

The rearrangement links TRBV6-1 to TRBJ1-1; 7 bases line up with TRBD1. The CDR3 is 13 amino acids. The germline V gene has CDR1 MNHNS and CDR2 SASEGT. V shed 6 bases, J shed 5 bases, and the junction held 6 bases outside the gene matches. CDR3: CASRPQGWTEAFF. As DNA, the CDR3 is TGTGCCAGCAGGCCACAGGGGTGGACTGAAGCTTTCTTT.

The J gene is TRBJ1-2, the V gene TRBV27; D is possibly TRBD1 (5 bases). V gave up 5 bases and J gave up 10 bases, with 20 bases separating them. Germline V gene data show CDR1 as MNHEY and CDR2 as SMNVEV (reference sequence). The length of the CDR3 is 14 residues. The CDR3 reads CASSPAGTLLVYTF. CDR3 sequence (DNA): TGTGCCAGCAGTCCCGCCGGGACGCTCCTAGTCTACACCTTC.

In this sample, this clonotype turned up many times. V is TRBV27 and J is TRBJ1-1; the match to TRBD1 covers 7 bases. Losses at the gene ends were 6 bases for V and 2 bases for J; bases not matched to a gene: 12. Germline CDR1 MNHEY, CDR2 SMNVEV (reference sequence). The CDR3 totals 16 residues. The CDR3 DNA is TGTGCCAGCAGCCAACCTCGGGACAGATTCAACACTGAAGCTTTCTTT. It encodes CASSQPRDRFNTEAFF.

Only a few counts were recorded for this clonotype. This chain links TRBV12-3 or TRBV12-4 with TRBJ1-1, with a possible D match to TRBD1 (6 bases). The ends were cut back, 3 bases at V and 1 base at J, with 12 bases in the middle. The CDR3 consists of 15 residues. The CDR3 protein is CASSFSVQGNTEAFF. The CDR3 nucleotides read TGTGCCAGCAGTTTTAGCGTACAGGGGAACACTGAAGCTTTCTTT.

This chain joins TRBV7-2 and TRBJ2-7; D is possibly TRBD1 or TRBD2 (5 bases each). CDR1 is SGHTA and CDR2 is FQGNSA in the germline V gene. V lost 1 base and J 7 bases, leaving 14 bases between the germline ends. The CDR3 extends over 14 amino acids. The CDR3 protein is CASSLVQGTGEQYF. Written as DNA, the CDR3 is TGTGCCAGCAGCTTAGTTCAGGGTACGGGGGAGCAGTACTTC.

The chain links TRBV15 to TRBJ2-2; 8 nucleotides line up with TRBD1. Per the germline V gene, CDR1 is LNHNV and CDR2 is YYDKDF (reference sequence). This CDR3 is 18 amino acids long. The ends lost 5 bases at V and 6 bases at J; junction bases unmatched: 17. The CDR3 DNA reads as TGTGCCACCAGCGGACAAGCCGGGACAGGTTTCGCGGCCGGGGAGCTGTTTTTT. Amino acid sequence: CATSGQAGTGFAAGELFF.

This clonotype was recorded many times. The CDR3 coding sequence is TGTGCCAGCACCCCATCTCAGCAGGTGGAGACCCAGTACTTC. Translating gives CASTPSQQVETQYF. The chain recombines TRBV2 with TRBJ2-5; D not certain. V was trimmed by 7 bases and J by 5 bases, leaving 17 bases between them. The CDR3 consists of 14 residues. The germline V gene encodes CDR1 SNHLY and CDR2 FYNNEI.

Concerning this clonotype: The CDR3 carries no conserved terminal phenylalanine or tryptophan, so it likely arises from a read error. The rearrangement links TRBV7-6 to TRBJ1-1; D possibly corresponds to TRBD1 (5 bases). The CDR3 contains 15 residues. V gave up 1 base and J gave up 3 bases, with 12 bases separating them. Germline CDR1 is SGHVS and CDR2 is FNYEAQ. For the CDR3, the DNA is TGTGCCAGCAGCTTAGAGGAGGGACGGGACACTGAAGCTTTCTCT. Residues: CASSLEEGRDTEAFS.

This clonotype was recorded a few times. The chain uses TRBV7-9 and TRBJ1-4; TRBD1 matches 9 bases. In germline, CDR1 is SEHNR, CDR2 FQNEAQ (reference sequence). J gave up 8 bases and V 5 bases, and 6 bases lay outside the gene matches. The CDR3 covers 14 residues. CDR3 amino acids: CASSRGQGLEKLFF. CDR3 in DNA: TGTGCCAGCAGCCGCGGACAGGGGTTGGAAAAACTGTTTTTT.

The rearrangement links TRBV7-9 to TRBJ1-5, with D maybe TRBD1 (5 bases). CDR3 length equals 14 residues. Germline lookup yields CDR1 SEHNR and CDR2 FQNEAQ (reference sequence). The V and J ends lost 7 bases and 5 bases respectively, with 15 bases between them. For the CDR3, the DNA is TGTGCCAGCACCCTGGGGGGGGTCGATCAGCCCCAGCATTTT. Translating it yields CASTLGGVDQPQHF.

The DNA for the CDR3 is TGCAGTGCTATGGGGACAGGGTATGCGGCTGGAAACACCATATATTTT. This translates into CSAMGTGYAAGNTIYF. The rearrangement joins TRBV20-1 to TRBJ1-3, with TRBD1 matching 9 bases. V lost 4 bases, J lost 2 bases, and 9 bases stayed unmatched. CDR3 length: 16 residues. The germline gives CDR1 DFQATT, CDR2 SNEGSKA (reference sequence).

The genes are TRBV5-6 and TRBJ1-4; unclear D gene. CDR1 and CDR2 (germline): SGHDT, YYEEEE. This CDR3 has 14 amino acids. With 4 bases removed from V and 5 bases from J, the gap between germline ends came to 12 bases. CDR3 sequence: CASSAGKANEKLFF. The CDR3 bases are TGTGCCAGCAGCGCCGGCAAGGCAAATGAAAAACTGTTTTTT. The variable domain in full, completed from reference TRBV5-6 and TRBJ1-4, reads DAGVTQSPTHLIKTRGQQVTLRCSPKSGHDTVSWYQQALGQGPQFIFQYYEEEERQRGNFPDRFSGHQFPNYSSELNVNALLLGDSALYLCASSAGKANEKLFFGSGTQLSVL.

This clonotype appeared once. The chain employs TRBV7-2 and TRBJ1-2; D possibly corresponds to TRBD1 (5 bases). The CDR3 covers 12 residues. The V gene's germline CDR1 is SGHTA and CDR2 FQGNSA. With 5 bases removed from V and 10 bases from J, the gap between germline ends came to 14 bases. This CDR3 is CASSRDQLPYTF. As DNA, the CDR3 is TGTGCCAGCAGCCGGGACCAGTTGCCCTACACCTTC.

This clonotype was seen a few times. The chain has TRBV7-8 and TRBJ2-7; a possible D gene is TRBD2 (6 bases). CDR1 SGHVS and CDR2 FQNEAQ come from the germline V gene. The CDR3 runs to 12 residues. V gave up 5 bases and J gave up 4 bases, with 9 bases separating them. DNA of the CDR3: TGTGCCAGCAGCAACCGGGGGTACGAGCAGTACTTC. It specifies CASSNRGYEQYF.

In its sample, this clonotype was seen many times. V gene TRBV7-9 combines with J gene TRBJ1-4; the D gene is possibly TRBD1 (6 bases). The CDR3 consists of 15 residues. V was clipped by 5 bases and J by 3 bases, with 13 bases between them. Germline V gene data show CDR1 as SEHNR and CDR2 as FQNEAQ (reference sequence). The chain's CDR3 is CASSEPGHPNEKLFF. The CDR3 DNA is TGTGCCAGCAGCGAACCGGGACACCCTAATGAAAAACTGTTTTTT.

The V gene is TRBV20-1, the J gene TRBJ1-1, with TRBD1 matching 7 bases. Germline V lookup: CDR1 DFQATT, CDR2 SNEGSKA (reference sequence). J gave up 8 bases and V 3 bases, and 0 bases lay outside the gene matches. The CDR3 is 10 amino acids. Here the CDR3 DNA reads TGCAGTGCTAGGACAGGGGAAGCTTTCTTT. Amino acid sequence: CSARTGEAFF.

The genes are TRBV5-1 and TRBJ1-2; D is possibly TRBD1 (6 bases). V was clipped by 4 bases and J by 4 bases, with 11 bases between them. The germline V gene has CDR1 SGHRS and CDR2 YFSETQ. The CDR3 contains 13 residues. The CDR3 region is CASSQEGVYGYTF. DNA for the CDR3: TGCGCCAGCAGCCAGGAGGGGGTCTATGGCTACACCTTC.

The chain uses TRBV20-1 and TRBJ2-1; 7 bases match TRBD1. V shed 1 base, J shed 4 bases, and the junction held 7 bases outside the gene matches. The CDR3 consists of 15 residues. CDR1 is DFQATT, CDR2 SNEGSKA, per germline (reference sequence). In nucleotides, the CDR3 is TGCAGTGCTAGAGTCCAACAGGGGACATACAATGAGCAGTTCTTC. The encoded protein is CSARVQQGTYNEQFF.

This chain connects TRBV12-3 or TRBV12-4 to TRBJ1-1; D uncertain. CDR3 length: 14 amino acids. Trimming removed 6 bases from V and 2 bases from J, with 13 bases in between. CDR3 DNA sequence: TGTGCCAGCAGGAGCGGGAGATCTAACACTGAAGCTTTCTTT. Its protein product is CASRSGRSNTEAFF.

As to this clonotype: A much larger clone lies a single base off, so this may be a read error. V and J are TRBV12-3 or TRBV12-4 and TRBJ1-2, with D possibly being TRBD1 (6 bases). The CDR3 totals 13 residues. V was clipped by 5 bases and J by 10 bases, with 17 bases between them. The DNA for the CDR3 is TGTGCCAGCAGTACTCAGGGGCCGCAAGACTACACCTTC. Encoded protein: CASSTQGPQDYTF.

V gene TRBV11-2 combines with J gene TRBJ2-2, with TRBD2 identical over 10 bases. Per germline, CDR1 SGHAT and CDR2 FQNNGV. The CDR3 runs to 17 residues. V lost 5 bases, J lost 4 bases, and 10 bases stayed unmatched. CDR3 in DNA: TGTGCCAGCAGCCCTGCCCTAGCGGGAGAGGGCACCGGGGAGCTGTTTTTT. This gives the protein CASSPALAGEGTGELFF. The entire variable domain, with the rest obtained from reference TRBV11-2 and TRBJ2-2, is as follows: EAGVAQSPRYKIIEKRQSVAFWCNPISGHATLYWYQQILGQGPKLLIQFQNNGVVDDSQLPKDRFSAERLKGVDSTLKIQPAKLEDSAVYLCASSPALAGEGTGELFFGEGSRLTVL.

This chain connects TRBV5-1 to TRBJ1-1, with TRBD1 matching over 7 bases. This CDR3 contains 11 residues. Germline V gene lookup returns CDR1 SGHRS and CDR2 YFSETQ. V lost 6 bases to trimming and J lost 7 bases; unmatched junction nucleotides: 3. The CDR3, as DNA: TGCGCCAGCATCTCAGGGGGTGAAGCTTTCTTT. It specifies CASISGGEAFF.

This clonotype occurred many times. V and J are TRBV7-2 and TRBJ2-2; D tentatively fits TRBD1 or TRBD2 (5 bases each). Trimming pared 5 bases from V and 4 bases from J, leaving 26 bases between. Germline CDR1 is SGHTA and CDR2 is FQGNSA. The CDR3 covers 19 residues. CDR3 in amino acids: CASSGRDGLRSGPTGELFF. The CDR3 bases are TGTGCCAGCAGCGGCCGGGACGGTCTGCGGTCTGGGCCCACCGGGGAGCTGTTTTTT.

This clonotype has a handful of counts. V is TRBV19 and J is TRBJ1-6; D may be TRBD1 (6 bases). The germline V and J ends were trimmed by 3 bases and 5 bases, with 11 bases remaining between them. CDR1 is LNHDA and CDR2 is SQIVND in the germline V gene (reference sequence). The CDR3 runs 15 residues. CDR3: CASSIRDTDNSPLHF. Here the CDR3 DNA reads TGTGCCAGTAGTATCCGGGACACAGATAATTCACCCCTCCACTTT.

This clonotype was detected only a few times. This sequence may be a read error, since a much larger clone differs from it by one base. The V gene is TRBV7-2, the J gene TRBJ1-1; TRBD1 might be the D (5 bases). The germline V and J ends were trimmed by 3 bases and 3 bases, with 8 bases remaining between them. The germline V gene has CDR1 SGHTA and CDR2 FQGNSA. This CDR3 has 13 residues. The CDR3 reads CASSFGAYTEAFF. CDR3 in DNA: TGTGCCAGCAGCTTTGGGGCGTACACTGAAGCTTTCTTT.

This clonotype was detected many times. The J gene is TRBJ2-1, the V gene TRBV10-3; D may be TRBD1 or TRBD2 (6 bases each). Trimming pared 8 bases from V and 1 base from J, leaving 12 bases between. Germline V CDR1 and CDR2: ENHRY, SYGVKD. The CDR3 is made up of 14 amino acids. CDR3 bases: TGTGCCATCGGGGGGCGGGTATCCTACAATGAGCAGTTCTTC. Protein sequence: CAIGGRVSYNEQFF.

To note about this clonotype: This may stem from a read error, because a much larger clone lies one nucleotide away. The CDR3 loop is CASSNSAGTVSCEQYF. In nucleotides, the CDR3 is TGTGCCAGCAGTAATTCGGCCGGGACAGTATCCTGCGAGCAGTACTTC. The rearrangement joins TRBV6-1 to TRBJ2-7; TRBD1 agrees at 7 bases. The CDR3 has 16 amino acids. In germline, CDR1 is MNHNS, CDR2 SASEGT.